Listed below are T cell receptor beta chains from one sample, sequenced in a study of graft-versus-host responses after intestinal transplantation. Sequencing was performed with immunoSEQ multiplex PCR; in TCRdb, only in-frame clones are kept and a portion is missing. This table holds about 25,000 clones, approximately 83% found once. Sequenced material: PBMCs, taken 463 days after intestinal transplant. The origin of the receptors is a human patient who received an intestinal transplant, so some T cells may come from the graft donor. Both conserved end residues are part of each CDR3. Expanded clones are given a class, and other clones once, few, many or no size at all.

CDR3aa: CSVTPGGNTEAFF
j_gene: TRBJ1-1
abundance: -
v_gene: TRBV29-1

CDR3aa: CASSLGTEQYF
j_gene: TRBJ2-7
abundance: -
v_gene: TRBV13

CDR3aa: CASRGFYEQYF
j_gene: TRBJ2-7
abundance: -
v_gene: TRBV10-2

CDR3aa: CASSPKWNTGELFF
j_gene: TRBJ2-2
abundance: -
v_gene: TRBV11-3

CDR3aa: CASSYSLLTEKLFF
j_gene: TRBJ1-4
abundance: -
v_gene: TRBV6-5

CDR3aa: CASRADRVRAFF
j_gene: TRBJ1-1
abundance: -
v_gene: TRBV2

CDR3aa: CASSSPTDRAEAEF
j_gene: TRBJ2-7
abundance: -
v_gene: TRBV6-6

CDR3aa: CAISESTVRDTSTDTQYF
j_gene: TRBJ2-3
abundance: -
v_gene: TRBV10-3

CDR3aa: CASSLGVEAFF
j_gene: TRBJ1-1
abundance: -
v_gene: TRBV28

CDR3aa: CASSLPLGTSGYNEQFF
j_gene: TRBJ2-1
abundance: once
v_gene: TRBV7-9

CDR3aa: CASSLVGGPDGEQYF
j_gene: TRBJ2-7
abundance: -
v_gene: TRBV7-8

CDR3aa: CASSEFVSGRVNSYEQYF
j_gene: TRBJ2-7
abundance: -
v_gene: TRBV6-1

CDR3aa: CASSWTGDNTGELFF
j_gene: TRBJ2-2
abundance: -
v_gene: TRBV27

CDR3aa: CASSLSPGAGNTIYF
j_gene: TRBJ1-3
abundance: -
v_gene: TRBV11-2

CDR3aa: CAWSAAVNQPQHF
j_gene: TRBJ1-5
abundance: -
v_gene: TRBV30

CDR3aa: CASSRSGTGTQYF
j_gene: TRBJ2-5
abundance: few
v_gene: TRBV14

CDR3aa: CASSQQGNYGYTF
j_gene: TRBJ1-2
abundance: -
v_gene: TRBV7-9

CDR3aa: CASSQRTGGDYGYTF
j_gene: TRBJ1-2
abundance: -
v_gene: TRBV4-2

CDR3aa: CASSFSSASTDTQYF
j_gene: TRBJ2-3
abundance: -
v_gene: TRBV5-1

CDR3aa: CASSYRGPLYGYTF
j_gene: TRBJ1-2
abundance: -
v_gene: TRBV19

CDR3aa: CASSQEPSGSGETQYF
j_gene: TRBJ2-5
abundance: -
v_gene: TRBV4-2

CDR3aa: CASKQGGTDTQYF
j_gene: TRBJ2-3
abundance: -
v_gene: TRBV7-3